This TCR beta chain is from a study of blood T cell repertoires in COVID-19. Background on the study: Samples taken during acute and convalescent COVID-19 were collected in the United States, Italy and Spain. T cells, B-cell-depleted T cells, or PBMCs provided the cDNA or gDNA that served as material.

Original processing notes: Estimation of nucleated cell counts relied on the amplification of reference gene primers. Profiled with immunoSEQ multiplex PCR; TCRdb holds only in-frame clones, not every one. The V and J calls and the clone size are those of that table, but D and trimming were determined from the DNA. The sample includes under 130,000 clones, over 70% of them seen just once. The receptor comes from a human donor in a cohort sampled during active or convalescent COVID-19. Sequencing used peripheral blood.

The DNA of the CDR3 is TGTGCCAGCAGCTTTACGGGGGGCGGTGAGCAGTACTTC. Translation gives CASSFTGGGEQYF. This chain links TRBV7-9 with TRBJ2-7, with D perhaps matching TRBD2 (7 bases). V shed 3 bases and J shed 7 bases, with 13 bases lying between them. The CDR3 length is 13 residues. CDR1 is SEHNR and CDR2 is FQNEAQ in the germline V gene (reference sequence).